This TCR beta chain came from a study of preoperative IRX-2 immunotherapy in early breast cancer. Clones were read by immunoSEQ multiplex PCR, and TCRdb kept only the in-frame ones, dropping some. The sample lists around 60,000 clones, less than 95% seen once, with 1.5% to 2% in the top ten. Treatment: preoperative locoregional IRX-2 cytokine immunotherapy. Sampling was conducted from a patient treated with IRX-2 immunotherapy. The TCR comes from a human donor with breast cancer.

CDR3 bases: TGTGCCAGCAGTGAATTAGGTCAGGGGCTAAACATTCAGTACTTC. It translates to CASSELGQGLNIQYF. J is TRBJ2-4 and V is TRBV6-1; TRBD1 is a possible D gene (6 bases). This CDR3 spans 15 amino acids. V was clipped by 2 bases and J by 6 bases, with 14 bases between them. Germline V gene lookup returns CDR1 MNHNS and CDR2 SASEGT.